This T cell receptor beta chain was identified during a study of T cell responses to AZD1222 COVID-19 vaccine. Study background: Combined were second doses at about 4 or about 12 weeks. The study's findings and limits: Spike-specific TCR breadth and depth grew following two AZD1222 doses.

In germline, CDR1 is SGHNT, CDR2 YENEEA. The CDR3 covers 17 residues. V was pared by 2 bases and J by 0 bases, with 16 bases between. Profiling relied on immunoSEQ multiplex PCR, and the TCRdb table lists in-frame clones only, not all of them. The sample contains over 150,000 clones, around 90% of which appear only once. For this clone: The antigen is undetermined.

The V gene is TRBV11-3, the J gene TRBJ1-1, with D uncertain. This material consisted of peripheral blood, taken on day 0 of AZD1222 vaccination. The sequence derives from an adult in good health. The CDR3 bases are TGTGCCAGCAGCTTAACCCTTAGAGACATATTGAACACTGAAGCTTTCTTT. Encoded protein: CASSLTLRDILNTEAFF.